The TCR beta chain under discussion was sequenced for a study of CD4 T cells in relation to SARS-CoV-2 and coronaviruses. V dropped 3 bases and J dropped 0 bases, with 9 bases sitting between them. CDR1 MDHEN and CDR2 SYDVKM come from the germline V gene. The CDR3 extends over 14 amino acids. Of note for this clone: Its antigen is unknown.

The repertoire was sequenced with immunoSEQ multiplex PCR; TCRdb's copy has only in-frame clones and lacks some. The sample carries tens of thousands of clones, 75% to 85% recorded once. The V and J genes are TRBV28 and TRBJ2-7; TRBD1 is a possible D gene (6 bases). The TCR comes from an adult with COVID-19. The sample taken for sequencing was memory CD4+ T cells from PBMCs, cultured in vitro. CDR3 loop: CASSLWTDSYEQYF. The DNA of the CDR3 is TGTGCCAGCAGTTTGTGGACAGACTCCTACGAGCAGTACTTC. Full variable domain (missing parts from reference TRBV28 and TRBJ2-7): DVKVTQSSRYLVKRTGEKVFLECVQDMDHENMFWYRQDPGLGLRLIYFSYDVKMKEKGDIPEGYSVSREKKERFSLILESASTNQTSMYLCASSLWTDSYEQYFGPGTRLTVT.